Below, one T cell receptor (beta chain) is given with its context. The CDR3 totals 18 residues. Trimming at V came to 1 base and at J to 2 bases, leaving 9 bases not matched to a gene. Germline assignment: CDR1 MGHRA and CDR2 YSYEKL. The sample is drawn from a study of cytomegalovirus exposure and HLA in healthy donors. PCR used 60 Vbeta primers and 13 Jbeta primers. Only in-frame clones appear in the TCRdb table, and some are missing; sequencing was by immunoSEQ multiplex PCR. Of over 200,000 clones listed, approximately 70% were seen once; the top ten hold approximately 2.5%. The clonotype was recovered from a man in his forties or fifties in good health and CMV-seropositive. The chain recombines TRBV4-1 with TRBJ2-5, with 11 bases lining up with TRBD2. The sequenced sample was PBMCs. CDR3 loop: CASSQVGPTSGGQETQYF. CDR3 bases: TGCGCCAGCAGCCAAGTCGGGCCTACTAGCGGGGGTCAAGAGACCCAGTACTTC.